The 15 T cell receptor beta chains reported below all come from one sample, sequenced in a study of cytomegalovirus exposure and HLA in healthy donors. Both 60 Vbeta primers and 13 Jbeta primers went into the PCR. Generated by immunoSEQ multiplex PCR, the TCRdb table keeps only in-frame clones and is missing some. The data show 150,000 to 200,000 clones, around 63% seen once. The sequencing sample was made of PBMCs. These receptors were taken from a young woman in good health and CMV-seropositive.

V is TRBV27 and J is TRBJ2-7; D is perhaps TRBD1 (5 bases). V lost 3 bases, J lost 2 bases, and 8 bases lay in between. The CDR3 runs to 13 residues. From germline, CDR1 is MNHEY and CDR2 SMNVEV (reference sequence). The CDR3 region is CASSFPGTYEQYF. The CDR3 DNA follows: TGTGCCAGCAGTTTCCCAGGGACCTACGAGCAGTACTTC.

This rearrangement joins TRBV27 to TRBJ2-1, with 8 nucleotides matching TRBD1. After removal of 4 bases from V and 1 base from J, the junction contained 9 bases not matched to a gene. This CDR3 is built from 17 residues. The germline V gene has CDR1 MNHEY and CDR2 SMNVEV (reference sequence). The CDR3 loop is CASSSSLDRVSYNEQFF. CDR3 bases: TGTGCCAGCAGTTCTTCATTGGACAGGGTGTCCTACAATGAGCAGTTCTTC.

The genes are TRBV9 and TRBJ2-3, with 12 bases lining up with TRBD2. Germline V CDR1 and CDR2: SGDLS, YYNGEE. This CDR3 has 15 residues. Germline trimming cut 5 bases from V and 4 bases from J; bases unmatched to any gene: 5. The CDR3: CASSTRLAGADTQYF. The CDR3 bases are TGTGCCAGCAGTACCCGACTAGCGGGGGCAGATACGCAGTATTTT.

The rearrangement uses TRBV4-2 and TRBJ2-5; tentatively, D is TRBD2 (5 bases). The J call may be wrong; the DNA end is better matched by TRBJ2-7. The CDR3 has 13 amino acids. In germline, CDR1 is LGHNA, CDR2 YNFKEQ. The CDR3 nucleotides read TGTGCCAGCAGCCCCACCGGACTTTACGAGCAGTACTTC. It translates to CASSPTGLYEQYF.

This chain links TRBV7-3 with TRBJ1-6, with D possibly matching TRBD1 (5 bases). V gave up 8 bases and J gave up 4 bases, with 9 bases separating them. CDR1 and CDR2 from the germline V gene are SGHTA and FQGTGA. The CDR3 extends over 13 amino acids. The CDR3 region is CASGGGYNSPLHF. As DNA, the CDR3 is TGTGCCAGCGGGGGGGGTTATAATTCACCCCTCCACTTT.

CDR3 DNA: TGTGCCAGTAGTATTTGGGGCTCGTATCAGCCCCAGCATTTT. As protein: CASSIWGSYQPQHF. The chain couples TRBV19 to TRBJ1-5; D perhaps matches TRBD1 (5 bases). Germline V gene data show CDR1 as LNHDA and CDR2 as SQIVND (reference sequence). This CDR3 has 14 amino acids. V gave up 3 bases and J gave up 5 bases, with 11 bases separating them.

This clone turned up a few times. The CDR3 coding sequence is TGTGCCAGCAGCTTAGCGGGCCCCACAGATACGCAGTATTTT. Protein: CASSLAGPTDTQYF. The rearrangement uses TRBV7-6 and TRBJ2-3; no reliable D call. This CDR3 comprises 14 residues. V was cut by 0 bases and J by 2 bases, with 6 bases left in between. From germline, CDR1 is SGHVS and CDR2 FNYEAQ.

The chain recombines TRBV7-3 with TRBJ2-3; D might be TRBD2 (6 bases). This CDR3 has 16 residues. The V and J ends lost 1 base and 2 bases respectively, with 13 bases between them. Germline values: CDR1 SGHTA, CDR2 FQGTGA. The CDR3 nucleotides read TGTGCCAGCAGCTTAATGGGTAGCGGATTCACAGATACGCAGTATTTT. Protein product: CASSLMGSGFTDTQYF.

The chain joins TRBV7-9 to TRBJ1-1, with 8 positions matching TRBD1. The CDR3 consists of 14 residues. Germline V CDR1 and CDR2: SEHNR, FQNEAQ (reference sequence). V was clipped by 5 bases and J by 7 bases; unmatched bases: 9. The CDR3 reads CASSAAGTGIEAFF. The CDR3 DNA reads as TGTGCCAGCAGCGCGGCGGGGACAGGTATTGAAGCTTTCTTT.

This clone was counted between two and nine times. The chain carries TRBV6-6 and TRBJ1-3, with 9 bases fitting TRBD1. This CDR3 spans 15 amino acids. With 6 bases clipped from V and 2 bases from J, the junction kept 5 bases outside the gene matches. Per the germline V gene, CDR1 is MNHNY and CDR2 is SVGAGI (reference sequence). CDR3 sequence: CASRGQGRTGNTIYF. Here the CDR3 DNA reads TGTGCCAGCAGGGGACAGGGTCGGACTGGAAACACCATATATTTT.

The chain recombines TRBV7-9 with TRBJ1-5; 9 nucleotides agree with TRBD1. Unmatched junction bases numbered 8, after V lost 5 bases and J lost 3 bases. Germline assignment: CDR1 SEHNR and CDR2 FQNEAQ (reference sequence). CDR3 length: 16 amino acids. The CDR3 loop reads CASSQTGGANNQPQHF. The CDR3 region has the DNA TGTGCCAGCAGCCAAACAGGGGGCGCGAACAATCAGCCCCAGCATTTT.

This clone was observed a handful of times. This chain links TRBV9 with TRBJ2-7; maybe TRBD2 (7 bases). The CDR3 totals 16 residues. Germline values: CDR1 SGDLS, CDR2 YYNGEE. V shed 4 bases and J shed 3 bases, with 20 bases lying between them. The CDR3 reads CASSSTGGPTLYEQYF. The CDR3 DNA follows: TGTGCCAGCAGCTCCACGGGGGGCCCCACTCTCTACGAGCAGTACTTC.

This clone has more than one count but fewer than ten. The rearrangement joins TRBV6-5 to TRBJ2-5; TRBD1 aligns across 7 bases. The end of the DNA is better explained by TRBJ2-7, so the J call may be wrong. CDR1 is MNHEY, CDR2 SVGAGI, per germline. The CDR3 is 15 amino acids. The CDR3 loop reads CASSPGTVRVGEQYF. Written as DNA, the CDR3 is TGTGCCAGCAGTCCCGGGACAGTACGGGTCGGCGAGCAGTACTTC.

In this sample, this clone turned up a few times. V gene TRBV27 combines with J gene TRBJ2-1; 9 nucleotides match TRBD2. V shed 6 bases and J 5 bases; nucleotides not matched to a gene: 8. This CDR3 region has 15 residues. Germline CDR1 reads MNHEY; CDR2 reads SMNVEV (reference sequence). This CDR3 reads CASRKWTSADNEQFF. The CDR3 nucleotides are TGTGCCAGCAGGAAATGGACTAGCGCAGACAATGAGCAGTTCTTC.

The chain recombines TRBV7-9 with TRBJ1-1, with TRBD1 matching over 9 bases. CDR1 and CDR2 from the germline V gene are SEHNR and FQNEAQ (reference sequence). With V trimmed by 5 bases and J by 0 bases, 10 bases remained unmatched. The CDR3 spans 17 residues. CDR3 amino acids: CASSMVPGQGMNTEAFF. For the CDR3, the DNA is TGTGCCAGCAGCATGGTCCCGGGACAGGGAATGAACACTGAAGCTTTCTTT.